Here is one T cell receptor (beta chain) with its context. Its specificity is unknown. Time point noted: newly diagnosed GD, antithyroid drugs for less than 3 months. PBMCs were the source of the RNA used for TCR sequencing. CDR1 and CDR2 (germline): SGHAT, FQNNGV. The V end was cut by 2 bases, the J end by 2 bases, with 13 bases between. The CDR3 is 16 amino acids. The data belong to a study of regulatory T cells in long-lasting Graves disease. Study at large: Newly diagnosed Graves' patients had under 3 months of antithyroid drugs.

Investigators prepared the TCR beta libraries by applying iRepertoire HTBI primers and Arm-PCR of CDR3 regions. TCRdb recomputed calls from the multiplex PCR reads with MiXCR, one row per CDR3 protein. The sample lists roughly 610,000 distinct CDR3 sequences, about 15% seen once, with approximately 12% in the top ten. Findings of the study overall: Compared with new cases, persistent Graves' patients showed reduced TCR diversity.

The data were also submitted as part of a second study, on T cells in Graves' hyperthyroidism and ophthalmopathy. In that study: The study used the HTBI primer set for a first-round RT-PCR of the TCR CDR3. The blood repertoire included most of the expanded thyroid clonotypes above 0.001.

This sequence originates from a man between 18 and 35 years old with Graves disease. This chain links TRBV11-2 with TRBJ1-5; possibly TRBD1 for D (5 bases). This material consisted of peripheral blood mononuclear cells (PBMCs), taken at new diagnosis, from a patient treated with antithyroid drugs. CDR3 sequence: CASSLYAREGNQPQHF. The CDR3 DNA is TGTGCCAGCAGCTTATACGCCAGGGAAGGCAATCAGCCCCAGCATTTT. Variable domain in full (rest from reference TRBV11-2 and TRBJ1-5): EAGVAQSPRYKIIEKRQSVAFWCNPISGHATLYWYQQILGQGPKLLIQFQNNGVVDDSQLPKDRFSAERLKGVDSTLKIQPAKLEDSAVYLCASSLYAREGNQPQHFGDGTRLSIL.